This TCR beta chain came from a study of shared clonotypes between healthy human individuals. Clones were sequenced by immunoSEQ multiplex PCR, and TCRdb holds only the in-frame ones, with some missing. The sample has approximately 350,000 clones, about 96% seen once. In germline, CDR1 is SGHRS, CDR2 YFSETQ. The germline V and J ends were trimmed by 2 bases and 5 bases, with 16 bases remaining between them. The CDR3 totals 15 residues. Sequenced input: memory CD8+ T cells sorted from blood. Subset meaning: CD45RO+ cells pooled with CCR7-negative TemRA cells. The chain employs TRBV5-1 and TRBJ2-5; possibly TRBD1 for D (5 bases). This clonotype was sampled from a young man in good health. The CDR3: CASSFEARWGETQYF. The CDR3 DNA follows: TGCGCCAGCAGCTTTGAAGCCAGGTGGGGCGAGACCCAGTACTTC.